A single T cell receptor (beta chain) is shown here with its context. This clonotype has a count of ten or more. The clone's antigen remains unknown. No base quality values were provided; no much bigger clone lies one nucleotide off. The CDR3 measures 13 amino acids from cysteine to phenylalanine. The retained sequence is limited to the CDR3, 39 bases, with the frame set at the first base. Taken from the germline V gene (reference sequence), the CDR1 and CDR2 loops are LGHDT and YNNKEL. V is clipped by 0 bases and J by 7 bases, and the sequence between their germline boundaries is 9 bases long. This sample's time point label indicates: day 60 (about 2 months) after transplantation. Per the publication, the treatment or condition label means: allogeneic hematopoietic cell transplantation with graft depleted of TCRalphabeta T cells and CD19 B cells. Transplant recipients were children who received TCRalphabeta/CD19-depleted allogeneic hematopoietic cell grafts.

This record belongs to a study of T-cell reconstitution after alpha-beta-depleted transplantation in children listed by TCRdb under 2016. For the study in its entirety: T-cell immune reconstitution after TCRalphabeta/CD19-depleted allogeneic hematopoietic cell transplantation in children was quantitatively tracked in the study by means of TCR repertoire profiling.

Overall study results and their limits: The apparently early recovery of alphabetaT-cell counts about two months after transplant reportedly depended on only several hundred rapidly expanded clones that came from non-depleted graft cells. In some patients, the high TCRbeta diversity seen at day 60 was put down to recipient T cells and intrathymic progenitors that had survived conditioning. The frequencies of hyperexpanded clones fell over the following months, and after one year, T-cell counts and TCRbeta diversity were mostly attributed to newly produced T cells.

Libraries came from PCR. Sequencing was performed on an Illumina HiSeq 2500. TCR libraries were prepared with molecular barcoding, using unique molecular identifiers to normalize TCRbeta repertoire quantification. The public reads were reprocessed in TCRdb via fastp at Q25 and MiXCR, keeping in-frame beta chains. Entries that share a CDR3 protein sequence are merged under the most common genes and DNA. The sample table lists over 85,000 distinct CDR3 sequences, around 5.9% of them with a count of one. The ten biggest clones cover around 5.6% of the sample. The receptor was isolated from a female patient aged 2-15 years who had a stem cell transplant for Fanconi anemia, so the T cells may come from the graft donor. This chain joins TRBV3-1 to TRBJ2-5; no D gene is confidently identified. The sequencing used PBMCs, mostly from graft donor cells, collected 60 days after TCRalphabeta/CD19-depleted stem cell transplant. The CDR3 loop reads CASSQENWATQYF. Here is the DNA: TGTGCCAGCAGCCAAGAGAATTGGGCGACCCAGTACTTC.